The rows below give T cell receptor beta chains drawn from one sample of a study of CXCR3-negative and CXCR3-positive naive CD8 T cells. TCRdb reprocessed the 5' RACE reads; each CDR3 protein has one entry and no DNA is given. The listing contains around 61,000 distinct CDR3 sequences. The sequencing sample was made of naive CXCR3+ CD8+ T cells from blood. The receptor set was obtained from a human donor in good health. Some clones in this sample may be carry-over from other donors' samples. The CDR3 runs from the conserved cysteine through the conserved F or W. Each record gives: V gene, J gene, CDR3 protein.

v_gene: TRBV6-2/TRBV6-3
j_gene: TRBJ1-1
CDR3aa: CASSYGGLTEAFF

v_gene: TRBV10-3
j_gene: TRBJ1-5
CDR3aa: CAISDSRVGQPQHF

v_gene: TRBV2
j_gene: TRBJ2-1
CDR3aa: CASSRFSYNEQFF

v_gene: TRBV6-2/TRBV6-3
j_gene: TRBJ1-5
CDR3aa: CATERDPENQPQHF

v_gene: TRBV7-6
j_gene: TRBJ2-1
CDR3aa: CASSLGGGGIFYNEQFF

v_gene: TRBV14
j_gene: TRBJ1-2
CDR3aa: CASSQKGDRANGYTF

v_gene: TRBV29-1
j_gene: TRBJ2-7
CDR3aa: CSVEGLAGASYEQYF

v_gene: TRBV7-2
j_gene: TRBJ2-1
CDR3aa: CASSLSGGIINEQFF

v_gene: TRBV6-5
j_gene: TRBJ1-5
CDR3aa: CASSYLGDQPQHF

v_gene: TRBV14
j_gene: TRBJ1-2
CDR3aa: CASAEDSLNYGYTF

v_gene: TRBV6-2/TRBV6-3
j_gene: TRBJ1-5
CDR3aa: CASSYWPGQGPLSNQPQHF

v_gene: TRBV27
j_gene: TRBJ2-7
CDR3aa: CASSFGRGPTYEQYF

v_gene: TRBV9
j_gene: TRBJ2-5
CDR3aa: CASSPRSDPKKTQYF

v_gene: TRBV28
j_gene: TRBJ2-7
CDR3aa: CASSPRTSGGSSYEQYF

v_gene: TRBV12-3/TRBV12-4
j_gene: TRBJ2-7
CDR3aa: CASTWTGGDEQYF

v_gene: TRBV12-3/TRBV12-4
j_gene: TRBJ2-3
CDR3aa: CASSLPTSGSTDTQYF

v_gene: TRBV7-2
j_gene: TRBJ2-7
CDR3aa: CASSLWRAYEQYF

v_gene: TRBV20-1
j_gene: TRBJ1-5
CDR3aa: CSAREMTTGYQPQHF

v_gene: TRBV5-6
j_gene: TRBJ2-1
CDR3aa: CASIDTGSSYNEQFF

v_gene: TRBV30
j_gene: TRBJ2-7
CDR3aa: CAWTAIRSPYEQYF

v_gene: TRBV7-2
j_gene: TRBJ2-1
CDR3aa: CASSDQVFSYNEQFF

v_gene: TRBV7-2
j_gene: TRBJ2-2
CDR3aa: CASSNNRELFF

v_gene: TRBV7-2
j_gene: TRBJ2-7
CDR3aa: CASILASAGVYEQYF

v_gene: TRBV29-1
j_gene: TRBJ2-1
CDR3aa: CSVDESSEQFF

v_gene: TRBV28
j_gene: TRBJ2-2
CDR3aa: CLCGPGQPNRWDTGELFF

v_gene: TRBV12-3/TRBV12-4
j_gene: TRBJ2-1
CDR3aa: CASSSGASEQFF

v_gene: TRBV10-3
j_gene: TRBJ2-7
CDR3aa: CATALGGATYEQYF

v_gene: TRBV5-1
j_gene: TRBJ2-7
CDR3aa: CASSQPGLTYEQYF

v_gene: TRBV7-9
j_gene: TRBJ2-3
CDR3aa: CASSPVGTDTQYF

v_gene: TRBV7-9
j_gene: TRBJ2-4
CDR3aa: CASSLAEENIQYF

v_gene: TRBV6-6
j_gene: TRBJ1-1
CDR3aa: CASSYPVGGGRDTEAFF

v_gene: TRBV2
j_gene: TRBJ1-1
CDR3aa: CASRMTGGPNTEAFF

v_gene: TRBV11-1
j_gene: TRBJ1-2
CDR3aa: CASSFRGSYGYTF

v_gene: TRBV29-1
j_gene: TRBJ1-2
CDR3aa: CSVESNRAGYTF

v_gene: TRBV20-1
j_gene: TRBJ1-2
CDR3aa: CSARDVETGLGYTF

v_gene: TRBV29-1
j_gene: TRBJ2-1
CDR3aa: CSVALAGVVYEQFF

v_gene: TRBV21-1
j_gene: TRBJ2-1
CDR3aa: CASSPPGQGMEQFF